This TCR beta chain came from a study of OX40 agonist ivuxolimab in advanced cancers. Study at large: Six ivuxolimab dose levels, 0.01 to 10 mg/kg, were given intravenously every 2 weeks. Participants could have had prior anti-PD-1, anti-PD-L1 or anti-CTLA-4 therapy, and around 40% had some. Whole-study results and caveats: Averaged across samples, CD8+ T cells carried more expanded clones than CD4+ did.

In this sample, this clone turned up once. No antigen is known for it. The CDR3 covers 13 residues. Germline V gene sequence: CDR1 GTSNPN, CDR2 SVGIG (reference sequence). The V end was cut by 0 bases, the J end by 6 bases, with 9 bases between. Sequencing was performed with immunoSEQ multiplex PCR; in TCRdb, only in-frame clones are kept and a portion is missing. Altogether about 45,000 clones are present, about 90% being singletons, with the ten largest covering approximately 16%. This material consisted of CD4+ or CD8+ T cells sorted from blood, taken in a trial of the OX40 agonist ivuxolimab. This chain links TRBV30 with TRBJ2-1; a possible D gene is TRBD2 (5 bases). The clonotype was recovered from an adult with an advanced solid tumor such as melanoma, head and neck, liver or kidney cancer. CDR3 protein: CAWSVLASNEQFF. The CDR3 region has the DNA TGTGCCTGGAGTGTTCTAGCCTCCAATGAGCAGTTCTTC.